One sample yielded the 10 T cell receptor beta chains listed below, sequenced in a study of T cell repertoires in cytomegalovirus infection (dated by TCRdb to the late 2010s). Sequencer: Illumina HiSeq 1500. The public reads were reprocessed in TCRdb via fastp at Q25 and MiXCR, keeping in-frame beta chains. For every CDR3 protein sequence, its rows merge into one entry that carries the most common genes and DNA. The sample has about 240,000 distinct CDR3 sequences on record, 6% to 8% of them singletons. Jointly, the top ten make up under 7.5% of the sample. The sequenced sample consisted of PBMCs. The receptors were sampled from a human donor in good health (CMV status not recorded). Some clones in this sample may be carry-over from other donors' samples.

This clonotype was observed many times. The chain carries TRBV6-6 and TRBJ2-7; D ambiguous. Trimming stripped 1 base from V and 0 bases from J, with 7 bases between. CDR1 and CDR2 from the germline V gene are MNHNY and SVGAGI (reference sequence). CDR3 size: 14 residues. The DNA of the CDR3 is TGTGCCAGCAGTTACTACCCAGACTCCTACGAGCAGTACTTC. It codes for CASSYYPDSYEQYF.

This clonotype was detected many times. The V gene is TRBV6-2 or TRBV6-3, the J gene TRBJ1-1; the match to TRBD1 covers 9 bases. V shed 7 bases, J shed 4 bases, and the junction held 7 bases outside the gene matches. CDR1 is MNHEY, CDR2 SVGEGT, per germline. CDR3 length: 14 residues. The CDR3 region has the DNA TGTGCCAGCATCAAACAGGGGGCTGCCACTGAAGCTTTCTTT. It is translated as CASIKQGAATEAFF.

In its sample, this clonotype was seen a few times. This rearrangement joins TRBV28 to TRBJ1-2; the D gene is possibly TRBD1 (6 bases). This CDR3 spans 14 amino acids. CDR1 is MDHEN and CDR2 is SYDVKM in the germline V gene. V was trimmed by 7 bases and J by 4 bases, leaving 16 bases between them. As DNA, the CDR3 is TGTGCCAGCACCCGGGGGCCTTTGGGCTATGGCTACACCTTC. It is translated as CASTRGPLGYGYTF.

This clonotype was seen repeatedly, ten times or more. The gene calls are TRBV18 and TRBJ2-2; D unresolved. V shed 3 bases and J shed 3 bases, with 11 bases lying between them. The germline V gene encodes CDR1 KGHSH and CDR2 LQKENI. The CDR3 contains 15 residues. In nucleotides, the CDR3 is TGTGCCAGCTCACCGAGTCGAGATCACACCGGGGAGCTGTTTTTT. It specifies CASSPSRDHTGELFF. Full variable domain (rest looked up from reference TRBV18 and TRBJ2-2): NAGVMQNPRHLVRRRGQEARLRCSPMKGHSHVYWYRQLPEEGLKFMVYLQKENIIDESGMPKERFSAEFPKEGPSILRIQQVVRGDSAAYFCASSPSRDHTGELFFGEGSRLTVL.

This clonotype showed up just a few times. This chain uses TRBV29-1 with TRBJ2-7; 7 bases fit TRBD2. The ends lost 1 base at V and 2 bases at J; junction bases unmatched: 8. The CDR3 totals 15 residues. Germline CDR1 reads SQVTM; CDR2 reads ANQGSEA. Here the CDR3 reads CSVEGGGGGPYEQYF. CDR3 DNA: TGCAGCGTTGAAGGGGGGGGGGGAGGACCCTACGAGCAGTACTTC.

This clonotype was seen ten or more times. The rearrangement links TRBV11-3 to TRBJ2-1, with a tentative D call TRBD1 (5 bases). V shed 5 bases and J shed 8 bases, with 16 bases lying between them. Germline V gives CDR1 SGHNT, CDR2 YENEEA. The CDR3 is 14 amino acids. CDR3 in DNA: TGTGCCAGCAGCCCTCAGGGTAGTATGGATGAGCAGTTCTTC. Its translation: CASSPQGSMDEQFF.

Ten or more counts support this clonotype. The rearrangement uses TRBV29-1 and TRBJ2-2; no reliable D call. CDR1 is SQVTM, CDR2 ANQGSEA, per germline. The CDR3 consists of 13 residues. Trimming left V 6 bases short and J 3 bases short, with 11 bases between. The CDR3 DNA reads as TGCAGCGTCCGCCACAGTGACACCGGGGAGCTGTTTTTT. This encodes CSVRHSDTGELFF.

In this sample, this clonotype turned up many times. The chain links TRBV7-2 to TRBJ1-5; D perhaps matches TRBD1 (5 bases). CDR3 size: 16 residues. Germline assignment: CDR1 SGHTA and CDR2 FQGNSA. V was clipped by 5 bases and J by 0 bases, with 14 bases between them. CDR3 sequence: CASSLKTVYSNQPQHF. CDR3 bases: TGTGCCAGCAGCCTAAAGACAGTCTATAGCAATCAGCCCCAGCATTTT.

This clonotype was seen ten or more times. The V gene is TRBV2, the J gene TRBJ2-4; 7 positions match TRBD1. Germline V CDR1 and CDR2: SNHLY, FYNNEI. The CDR3 spans 16 residues. The V and J ends lost 3 bases and 8 bases, in that order; junction bases with no gene match: 13. The CDR3 loop is CASSDFRTGPQDIQYF. The CDR3 region has the DNA TGTGCCAGCAGTGATTTCCGGACAGGTCCGCAGGACATTCAGTACTTC.

A few counts support this clonotype. The chain recombines TRBV20-1 with TRBJ2-2, with a possible D match to TRBD1 (6 bases). Trimming took off 3 bases at V and 4 bases at J, with 9 bases between the two ends. Germline lookup yields CDR1 DFQATT and CDR2 SNEGSKA (reference sequence). This CDR3 region has 13 residues. The CDR3 spells CSASEGVTGELFF. The CDR3 coding sequence is TGCAGTGCTAGTGAGGGGGTCACCGGGGAGCTGTTTTTT.